This T cell receptor beta chain was recorded in a study of T cells in Graves' hyperthyroidism and ophthalmopathy. Absent ophthalmopathy progression within 18 months defined stable Graves' hyperthyroidism. Exclusion of a patient resulted from uncontrolled infection, other autoimmune disease, pregnancy or lactation. Amplification of TCR beta CDR3 regions used RNA as the template. TCR CDR3 underwent first-round RT-PCR with the HTBI primer set. TCRdb ran MiXCR on the multiplex PCR reads and lists one entry per CDR3 protein. Among about 92,000 distinct CDR3 sequences, around 50% were seen once, and the ten largest hold around 27%. At least ten counts were recorded for this clonotype. The target antigen is unknown. Study observations and caveats: The model foresaw ophthalmopathy a median around 6.4 months prior to onset. Blood also contained most expanded thyroid clonotypes above 0.001.

The source is a woman between 40 and 55 years old with Graves' hyperthyroidism. Sequenced material: blood.

The CDR3 DNA follows: TGTGCCAGTAACGGCCAACCCGGCGGGGAGCTGTTTTTT. Protein: CASNGQPGGELFF. The chain couples TRBV19 to TRBJ2-2; unclear D gene. V was shortened by 7 bases and J by 7 bases, with 13 bases between the two germline ends. Germline assignment: CDR1 LNHDA and CDR2 SQIVND (reference sequence). The CDR3 is 13 residues long.